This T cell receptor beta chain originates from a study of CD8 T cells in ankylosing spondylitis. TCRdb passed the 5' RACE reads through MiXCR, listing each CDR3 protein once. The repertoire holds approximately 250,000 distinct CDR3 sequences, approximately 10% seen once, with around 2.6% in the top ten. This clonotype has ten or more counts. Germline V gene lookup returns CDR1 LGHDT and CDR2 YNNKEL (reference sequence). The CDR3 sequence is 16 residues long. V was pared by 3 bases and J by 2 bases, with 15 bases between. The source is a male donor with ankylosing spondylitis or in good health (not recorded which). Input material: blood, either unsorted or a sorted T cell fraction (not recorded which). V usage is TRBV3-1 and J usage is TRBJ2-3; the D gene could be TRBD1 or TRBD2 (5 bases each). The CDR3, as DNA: TGTGCCAGCAGCCACCGGTCCAGGGACCCCACAGATACGCAGTATTTT. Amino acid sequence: CASSHRSRDPTDTQYF.